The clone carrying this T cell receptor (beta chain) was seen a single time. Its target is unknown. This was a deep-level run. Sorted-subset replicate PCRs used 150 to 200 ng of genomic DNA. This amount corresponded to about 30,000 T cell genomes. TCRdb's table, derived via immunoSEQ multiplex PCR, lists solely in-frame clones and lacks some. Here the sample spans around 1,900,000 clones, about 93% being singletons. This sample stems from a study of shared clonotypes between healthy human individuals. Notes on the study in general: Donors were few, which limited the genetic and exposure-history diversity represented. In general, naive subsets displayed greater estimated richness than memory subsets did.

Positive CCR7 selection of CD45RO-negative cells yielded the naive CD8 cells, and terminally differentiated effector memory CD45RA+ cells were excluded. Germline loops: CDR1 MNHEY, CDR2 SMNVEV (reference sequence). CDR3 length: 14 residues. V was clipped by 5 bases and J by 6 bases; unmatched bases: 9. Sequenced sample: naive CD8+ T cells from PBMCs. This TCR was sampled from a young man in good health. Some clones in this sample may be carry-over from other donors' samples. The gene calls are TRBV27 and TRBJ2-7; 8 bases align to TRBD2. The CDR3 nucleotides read TGTGCCAGCAGTAGTTTGGGACTAGACGGCGAGCAGTACTTC. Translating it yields CASSSLGLDGEQYF.